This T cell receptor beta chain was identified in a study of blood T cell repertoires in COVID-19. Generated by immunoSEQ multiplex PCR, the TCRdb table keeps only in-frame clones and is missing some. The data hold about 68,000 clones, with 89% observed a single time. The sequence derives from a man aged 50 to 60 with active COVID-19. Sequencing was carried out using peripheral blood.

The CDR3 loop reads CASSLGLAGDEQFF. CDR3 coding DNA: TGTGCCAGCAGCCTCGGACTAGCGGGCGATGAGCAGTTCTTC. The rearrangement joins TRBV7-2 to TRBJ2-1, with 11 bases matching TRBD2. Germline assignment: CDR1 SGHTA and CDR2 FQGNSA. Trimming took 5 bases from V and 8 from J; bases not matched to a gene: 5. The CDR3 spans 14 residues.